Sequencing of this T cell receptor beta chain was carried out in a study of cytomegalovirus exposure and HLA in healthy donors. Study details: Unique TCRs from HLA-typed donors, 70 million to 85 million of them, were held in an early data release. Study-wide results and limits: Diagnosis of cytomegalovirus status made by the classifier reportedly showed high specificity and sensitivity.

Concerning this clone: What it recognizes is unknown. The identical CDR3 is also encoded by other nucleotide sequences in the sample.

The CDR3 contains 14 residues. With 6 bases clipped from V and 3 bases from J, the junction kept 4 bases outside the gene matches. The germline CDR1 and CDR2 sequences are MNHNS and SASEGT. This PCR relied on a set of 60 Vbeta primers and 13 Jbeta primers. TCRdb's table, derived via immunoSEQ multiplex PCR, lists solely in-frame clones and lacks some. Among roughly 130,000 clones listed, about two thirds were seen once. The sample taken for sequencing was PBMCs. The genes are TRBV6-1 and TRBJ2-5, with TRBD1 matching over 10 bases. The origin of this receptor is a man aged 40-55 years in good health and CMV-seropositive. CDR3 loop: CASSWDRGKETQYF. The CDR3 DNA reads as TGTGCCAGCAGCTGGGACAGGGGAAAAGAGACCCAGTACTTC.